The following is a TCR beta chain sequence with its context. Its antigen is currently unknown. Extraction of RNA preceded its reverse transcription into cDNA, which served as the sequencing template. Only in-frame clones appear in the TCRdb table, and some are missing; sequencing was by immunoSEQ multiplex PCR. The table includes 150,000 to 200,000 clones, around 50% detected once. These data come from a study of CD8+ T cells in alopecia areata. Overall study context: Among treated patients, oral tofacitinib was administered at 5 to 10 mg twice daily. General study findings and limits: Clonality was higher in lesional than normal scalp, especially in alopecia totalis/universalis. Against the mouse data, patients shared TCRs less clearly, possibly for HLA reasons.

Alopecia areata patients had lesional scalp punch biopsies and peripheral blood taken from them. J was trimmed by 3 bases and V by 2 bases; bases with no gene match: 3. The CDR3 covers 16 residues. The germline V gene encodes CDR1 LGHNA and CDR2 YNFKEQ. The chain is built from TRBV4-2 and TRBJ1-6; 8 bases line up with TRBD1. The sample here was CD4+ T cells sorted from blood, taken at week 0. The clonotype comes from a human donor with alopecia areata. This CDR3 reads CASSQRTGSYNSPLHF. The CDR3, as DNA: TGTGCCAGCAGCCAACGGACAGGGAGCTATAATTCACCCCTCCACTTT.